One sample yielded the 4 T cell receptor beta chains listed below, sequenced in a study of read filtering for tumor transcriptome and immune sequencing. Molecular barcoded adaptors covering alpha/delta and beta/gamma chains were used on 400 ng RNA. TCRdb called the reads again in MiXCR, with one record for every CDR3 protein. The sample includes about 61,000 distinct CDR3 sequences, nearly 20% of them seen just once. Sequenced material: a population of CD138-negative cells sorted from bone marrow. All receptors derive from a donor at least 40 years old with multiple myeloma.

This clonotype was observed at least ten times. The V gene is TRBV21-1, the J gene TRBJ1-6. TRBV21-1 is flagged as a pseudogene. The length of the CDR3 is 12 residues. CDR3 sequence: CANRDRNSPLHF. The CDR3 DNA follows: TGTGCCAACCGAGACCGAAATTCACCCCTCCACTTT.

This clonotype showed up many times. The rearrangement joins TRBV15 to TRBJ2-3; D remains unclear. V was cut by 1 base and J by 4 bases, with 6 bases left in between. The CDR3 covers 13 residues. In germline, CDR1 is LNHNV, CDR2 YYDKDF (reference sequence). The CDR3, as DNA: TGTGCCACCAGCAGAGGTGCAGCAGATACGCAGTATTTT. Its translation: CATSRGAADTQYF.

Regarding this clonotype: Being one base from a much bigger clone, this may be a read error. DNA of the CDR3: TGTGCCAGCAGCTTACGGAAAAGGGGGTTTTACAATGAGCAGTTCTTC. As protein: CASSLRKRGFYNEQFF. The J gene is TRBJ2-1, the V gene TRBV7-2; TRBD1 is a possible D gene (6 bases). CDR3 size: 16 residues. CDR1 is SGHTA, CDR2 FQGNSA, per germline. V was clipped by 2 bases and J by 4 bases, with 15 bases between them.

There are many counts of this clonotype. The V call is TRBV5-1, the J call TRBJ1-1; D may be TRBD1 (6 bases). The V end lost 4 bases, the J end lost 7 bases, and 17 bases lay between the germline ends. Germline V gene sequence: CDR1 SGHRS, CDR2 YFSETQ. The CDR3 is 14 amino acids. CDR3 coding DNA: TGCGCCAGCAGCCCCGGACAGTATGCCCATGAAGCTTTCTTT. Amino acid sequence: CASSPGQYAHEAFF.